These T cell receptor beta chains were read from a single sample in a study of resident and recirculating memory T cells in vitiligo. Libraries were prepared by immunoSEQ multiplex PCR; TCRdb keeps only in-frame clonotypes and omits some of them. The sample shows fewer than 85,000 clones, just over 90% of them seen only once. Sequencing was performed on blood. Every receptor here comes from a male donor with vitiligo. Both conserved end residues are part of each CDR3. Fields, in order: V gene, D gene, J gene, clone size, CDR3 protein, CDR3 DNA. D genes are given only for firm matches. Clone size is not always given. Where it is, it says once, few, many or a class for expanded clones.

TRBV11-2,-,TRBJ2-3,-,CASSPGTGQSLSTDTQYF,TGTGCCAGCAGCCCTGGAACAGGGCAGAGTCTTAGCACAGATACGCAGTATTTT
TRBV28,-,TRBJ1-1,once,CASSLKREAFF,TGTGCCAGCAGTTTGAAGAGGGAAGCTTTCTTT
TRBV2,-,TRBJ1-1,once,CASTSSRVLSTEAFF,TGTGCCAGCACCTCTTCCAGGGTCCTGAGCACTGAAGCTTTCTTT
TRBV18,TRBD1,TRBJ1-1,-,CASSPRDREAFF,TGTGCCAGCTCACCGAGGGACAGAGAAGCTTTCTTT
TRBV28,TRBD1,TRBJ1-1,-,CASSSTKYQGADTEAFF,TGTGCCAGCAGTTCAACGAAGTATCAGGGGGCTGACACTGAAGCTTTCTTT
TRBV7-3,TRBD2,TRBJ2-1,few,CASSPSSGNYNEQFF,TGTGCCAGCAGCCCGTCTAGCGGGAACTACAATGAGCAGTTCTTC
TRBV27,TRBD2,TRBJ2-1,-,CAITLAGAPKCSYNEQFF,TGTGCCATTACACTAGCGGGAGCGCCAAAGTGCTCCTACAATGAGCAGTTCTTC
TRBV21-1,-,TRBJ1-4,few,CASSKASSREKLFF,TGTGCCAGCAGCAAAGCGTCTTCGAGGGAAAAACTGTTTTTT
TRBV7-3,TRBD2,TRBJ2-3,-,CASSLLAGITDTQYF,TGTGCCAGCAGCTTACTAGCGGGGATCACAGATACGCAGTATTTT
TRBV14,TRBD1,TRBJ2-4,-,CASSVQGNIQYF,TGTGCCAGCAGCGTACAGGGGAACATTCAGTACTTC
TRBV7-9,-,TRBJ2-1,-,CASSPGRGREFF,TGTGCCAGCAGCCCCGGGAGGGGGCGAGAGTTCTTC
TRBV7-3,TRBD1,TRBJ1-1,few,CASSPLGTGNTEAFF,TGTGCCAGCAGCCCACTAGGGACAGGGAACACTGAAGCTTTCTTT
TRBV11-3,TRBD2,TRBJ2-6,-,CASSLWGTSGSGANVLTF,TGTGCCAGCAGCTTATGGGGGACTAGCGGCTCTGGGGCCAACGTCCTGACTTTC
TRBV6-6,TRBD1,TRBJ2-1,-,CASRSSGGNNEQFF,TGTGCCAGCAGGTCCTCAGGGGGTAACAATGAGCAGTTCTTC
TRBV5-1,TRBD2,TRBJ2-1,few,CASSLGTSGSNEQFF,TGCGCCAGCAGCTTGGGGACTAGCGGGAGTAATGAGCAGTTCTTC
TRBV7-3,-,TRBJ2-1,-,CASSLDKIVPEQFF,TGTGCCAGCAGCTTAGATAAAATAGTGCCTGAGCAGTTCTTC
TRBV7-9,TRBD1,TRBJ2-3,-,CASSFGEYGQGARDTQYF,TGTGCCAGCAGCTTTGGGGAATACGGACAGGGGGCGCGGGATACGCAGTATTTT
TRBV6-4,TRBD1,TRBJ1-1,-,CASSQTGFTTEAFF,TGTGCCAGCAGCCAGACAGGGTTCACCACTGAAGCTTTCTTT
TRBV11-3,-,TRBJ2-1,-,CASSDLRGPYNEQFF,TGTGCCAGCAGCGACCTACGCGGGCCCTACAATGAGCAGTTCTTC
TRBV18,-,TRBJ2-2,-,CASSPRPGPTGELFF,TGTGCCAGCTCACCACGTCCGGGTCCCACCGGGGAGCTGTTTTTT
TRBV28,TRBD1,TRBJ1-5,-,CASSTTGLSNQPQHF,TGTGCCAGCAGCACGACAGGGTTAAGCAATCAGCCCCAGCATTTT
TRBV5-1,-,TRBJ2-7,-,CASSSERGTYEQYF,TGCGCCAGCAGCTCGGAACGGGGAACCTACGAGCAGTACTTC
TRBV6-1,TRBD1,TRBJ2-7,few,CASSEWTGPYEQYF,TGTGCCAGCAGTGAATGGACAGGGCCCTACGAGCAGTACTTC
TRBV30,TRBD1,TRBJ2-7,-,CAWSGGQLTYEQYF,TGTGCCTGGAGTGGGGGACAGTTAACCTACGAGCAGTACTTC
TRBV7-3,-,TRBJ2-1,-,CASSLGGHEQFF,TGTGCCAGCAGCTTGGGGGGACATGAGCAGTTCTTC
TRBV11-2,-,TRBJ2-1,-,CASSLDWGGAKFF,TGTGCCAGCAGCTTAGATTGGGGGGGCGCGAAGTTCTTC
TRBV28,-,TRBJ2-7,-,CASTAGYPYEQYF,TGTGCCTCGACCGCAGGGTACCCCTACGAGCAGTACTTC
TRBV7-9,TRBD2,TRBJ2-5,-,CASSPGGGWLETQYF,TGTGCCAGCAGCCCGGGGGGGGGTTGGCTGGAGACCCAGTACTTC
TRBV2,-,TRBJ2-1,-,CASSDWALYNEQFF,TGTGCCAGCAGTGATTGGGCCTTATACAATGAGCAGTTCTTC
TRBV7-9,-,TRBJ2-7,-,CASSLLRQGSLMGSYEQYF,TGTGCCAGCAGCCTATTAAGACAAGGCTCCCTAATGGGCTCCTACGAGCAGTACTTC
TRBV6-4,TRBD2,TRBJ2-7,once,CASRWREASYYEQYF,TGTGCCAGCAGGTGGCGGGAGGCCAGCTACTACGAGCAGTACTTC
TRBV27,-,TRBJ2-1,-,CASSSRTESSYNEQFF,TGTGCCAGCAGTTCGCGGACAGAGAGCTCCTACAATGAGCAGTTCTTC
TRBV10-3,TRBD1,TRBJ1-2,once,CAISEPRDRINYGYTF,TGTGCCATCAGTGAGCCGAGGGACAGGATTAACTATGGCTACACCTTC
TRBV6-5,TRBD2,TRBJ2-7,once,CASSHGTSGSYEQYF,TGTGCCAGCAGCCACGGGACTAGCGGATCCTACGAGCAGTACTTC
TRBV5-4,TRBD2,TRBJ2-5,-,CASSRGTSGRNQETQYF,TGTGCCAGCAGCCGGGGAACTAGCGGGAGGAACCAAGAGACCCAGTACTTC
TRBV27,TRBD2,TRBJ2-2,-,CASSLNAGGPAGELFF,TGTGCCAGCAGTTTAAACGCGGGAGGGCCAGCGGGGGAGCTGTTTTTT
TRBV7-2,TRBD1,TRBJ2-2,-,CASSPRDRNTGELFF,TGTGCCAGCAGCCCTCGGGACAGGAACACCGGGGAGCTGTTTTTT
TRBV2,TRBD1,TRBJ2-1,once,CASRTSGTAKINEQFF,TGTGCCAGCAGGACCTCCGGGACAGCCAAAATCAATGAGCAGTTCTTC
TRBV9,-,TRBJ2-7,-,CASGANSYEQYF,TGTGCCAGCGGCGCTAACTCCTACGAGCAGTACTTC
TRBV7-9,-,TRBJ2-7,-,CASSGWRGHPVEQYF,TGTGCCAGCAGCGGATGGAGAGGTCATCCAGTAGAGCAGTACTTC
TRBV5-1,-,TRBJ2-5,-,CASSLGLQRSQTQYF,TGCGCCAGCAGCTTGGGACTCCAGCGGTCGCAGACCCAGTACTTC
TRBV11-2,-,TRBJ2-1,-,CASSNVRAHIWQFF,TGTGCCAGCAGCAATGTCAGAGCGCACATTTGGCAGTTCTTC
TRBV5-6,-,TRBJ1-3,-,CASSLTGHLGNTIYF,TGTGCCAGCAGTTTGACGGGACATCTAGGAAACACCATATATTTT
TRBV5-1,TRBD2,TRBJ2-1,-,CASSIRTGTNSYNEQFF,TGCGCCAGCAGCATCAGAACCGGGACTAACTCCTACAATGAGCAGTTCTTC
TRBV11-3,-,TRBJ1-1,-,CASSIITENTEAFF,TGTGCCAGCAGCATCATCACTGAAAACACTGAAGCTTTCTTT
TRBV9,TRBD1,TRBJ2-3,-,CASSGGGTGYTDTQYF,TGTGCCAGCAGTGGAGGGGGGACAGGGTACACAGATACGCAGTATTTT
TRBV27,TRBD2,TRBJ2-3,-,CASSLLLAGGATDTQYF,TGTGCCAGCAGTTTACTACTAGCGGGAGGGGCGACAGATACGCAGTATTTT
TRBV27,-,TRBJ2-1,-,CASSYWAAGNNEQFF,TGTGCCAGCAGTTATTGGGCTGCAGGGAACAATGAGCAGTTCTTC
TRBV7-3,TRBD1,TRBJ1-2,-,CASSSTGGTGDGYTF,TGTGCCAGCAGCTCGACAGGGGGAACGGGGGATGGCTACACCTTC
TRBV27,TRBD1,TRBJ1-3,-,CASRTGGADENTIYF,TGTGCCAGCAGAACAGGGGGCGCGGATGAAAACACCATATATTTT
TRBV7-7,-,TRBJ2-3,-,CASSPASRGDTQYF,TGTGCCAGCAGTCCTGCATCCCGCGGAGATACGCAGTATTTT
TRBV27,-,TRBJ1-5,-,CASSPHRATGNQPQHF,TGTGCCAGCAGTCCTCACAGGGCTACCGGGAATCAGCCCCAGCATTTT